A single TCR beta chain is shown here with its context. Its target is unknown. Clones were sequenced by immunoSEQ multiplex PCR, and TCRdb holds only the in-frame ones, with some missing. The sample has around 450,000 clones; about 91% are singletons. The V end lost 6 bases, the J end lost 7 bases, and 6 bases lay between the germline ends. Germline CDR1 KGHSH, CDR2 LQKENI. The CDR3 has 11 amino acids. This sample was included in a study of Ad26.COV2.S vaccination and SARS-CoV-2 variants. Study-level information: Vaccine-arm donor from the placebo-controlled COV1001 Ad26.COV2.S trial. Study-wide results and limits: Vaccine recipients showed a spike-specific TCR breadth that was higher than in placebo recipients. Vaccine and placebo groups showed comparable non-spike TCR breadth.

Documented treatment: around 19 received Ad26.COV2.S at low or high dose, single or two shots; 5 received placebo; per-sample allocation not given. Samples analyzed were those drawn on day 63 after the first vaccine or placebo injection. In Boston, an adult donor aged 18-55 years took part. Here the sequenced sample was peripheral blood, taken in a trial of Ad26.COV2.S vaccine versus placebo. V usage is TRBV18 and J usage is TRBJ1-4, with D unclear. This TCR was recovered from a person aged 18-65 years who received the Ad26.COV2.S COVID-19 vaccine or a placebo. CDR3 residues: CASSNGEKLFF. The DNA of the CDR3 is TGTGCCAGCTCGAACGGTGAAAAACTGTTTTTT.